These T cell receptor beta chains were read from a single sample in a study of shared clonotypes between healthy human individuals. The data were produced by immunoSEQ multiplex PCR, yet TCRdb's version contains in-frame clones alone and is incomplete. The sample includes about 2.3 million clones, less than 95% of them seen just once. Sequenced: naive CD4+ T cells from PBMCs. These TCRs come from a man aged 18 to 29 in good health. Some clones in this sample may be carry-over from other donors' samples. Both conserved end residues are part of each CDR3. Fields, in order: V gene, CDR3 length, J gene, CDR3 protein.

TRBV5-6	16	TRBJ1-6	CASSYDRSSYNSPLHF
TRBV7-9	15	TRBJ1-3	CASSFGGERGNTIYF
TRBV5-1	13	TRBJ2-7	CASSLDQSYEQYF
TRBV7-9	12	TRBJ2-5	CASSFQQETQYF
TRBV9	15	TRBJ2-5	CASSVVGGVPETQYF
TRBV11-2	14	TRBJ2-3	CASSSGGRTHTQYF
TRBV6-6	15	TRBJ1-5	CASSPGQTSNQPQHF
TRBV27	15	TRBJ2-7	CASSAPGAGAFGQYF
TRBV4-2	15	TRBJ1-2	CASSQARDRAYGYTF
TRBV11-2	17	TRBJ1-1	CASSQWSIRTGRTEAFF
TRBV18	16	TRBJ2-3	CASSPGLAGVADTQYF
TRBV19	17	TRBJ2-6	CASRTTSGISGANVLTF
TRBV7-6	12	TRBJ2-3	CASSFITDTQYF
TRBV19	13	TRBJ2-7	CASSGGDTYEQYF
TRBV10-3	13	TRBJ1-1	CAISEPGGSEAFF
TRBV9	14	TRBJ2-1	CASTRGDSYNEQFF
TRBV7-2	17	TRBJ2-2	CASTSFRVRTNTGELFF
TRBV5-1	14	TRBJ2-7	CASSLGDFSYEQYF
TRBV9	13	TRBJ1-1	CASSVVLGTEAFF
TRBV30	13	TRBJ2-1	CASRLGSYNEQFF
TRBV5-4	13	TRBJ2-7	CASSWGLAGEQYF
TRBV5-4	14	TRBJ2-3	CASSQGPSTDTQYF
TRBV5-4	13	TRBJ2-3	CASSPRLADTQYF
TRBV9	15	TRBJ2-3	CASSALAGASDTQYF
TRBV10-2	17	TRBJ2-1	CASSGWTSELPHNEQFF
TRBV6-1	13	TRBJ2-4	CASSEDRGYIQYF
TRBV6-6	13	TRBJ2-1	CASGPQGYNEQFF
TRBV7-9	17	TRBJ2-2	CASSPIRGTGETGELFF
TRBV6-1	15	TRBJ1-2	CASREGDGQVYGYTF